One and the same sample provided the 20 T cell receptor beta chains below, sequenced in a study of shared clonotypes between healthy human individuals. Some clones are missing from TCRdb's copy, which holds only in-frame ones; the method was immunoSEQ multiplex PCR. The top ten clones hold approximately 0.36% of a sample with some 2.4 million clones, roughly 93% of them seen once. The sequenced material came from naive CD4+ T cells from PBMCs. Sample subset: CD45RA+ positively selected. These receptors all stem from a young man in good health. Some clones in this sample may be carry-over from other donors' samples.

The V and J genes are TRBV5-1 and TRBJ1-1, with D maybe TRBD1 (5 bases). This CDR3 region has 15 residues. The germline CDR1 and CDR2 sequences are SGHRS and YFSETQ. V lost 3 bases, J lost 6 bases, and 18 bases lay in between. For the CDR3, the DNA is TGCGCCAGCAGCTCTTCGGGGCCCCCGGCGGCTGAAGCTTTCTTT. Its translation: CASSSSGPPAAEAFF.

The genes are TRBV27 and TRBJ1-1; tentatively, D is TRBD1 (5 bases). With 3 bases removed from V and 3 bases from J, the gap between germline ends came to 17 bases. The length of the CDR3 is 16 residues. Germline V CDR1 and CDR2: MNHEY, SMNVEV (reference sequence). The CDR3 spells CASSFVQGAGDTEAFF. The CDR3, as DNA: TGTGCCAGCAGTTTCGTCCAGGGAGCGGGGGACACTGAAGCTTTCTTT.

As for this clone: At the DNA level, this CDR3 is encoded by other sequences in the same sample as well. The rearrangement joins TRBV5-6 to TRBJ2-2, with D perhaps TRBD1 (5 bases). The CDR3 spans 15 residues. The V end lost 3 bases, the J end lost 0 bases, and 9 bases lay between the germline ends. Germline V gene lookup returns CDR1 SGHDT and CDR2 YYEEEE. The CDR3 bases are TGTGCCAGCAGCTCCTTAGGGGCGAACACCGGGGAGCTGTTTTTT. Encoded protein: CASSSLGANTGELFF.

This CDR3 reads CASSVGWSATDTQYF. The CDR3 coding sequence is TGTGCCAGCAGCGTAGGGTGGTCCGCTACAGATACGCAGTATTTT. The chain uses TRBV9 and TRBJ2-3; D not resolved. The CDR3 consists of 15 residues. CDR1 SGDLS and CDR2 YYNGEE come from the germline V gene. The ends were cut back, 0 bases at V and 3 bases at J, with 11 bases in the middle.

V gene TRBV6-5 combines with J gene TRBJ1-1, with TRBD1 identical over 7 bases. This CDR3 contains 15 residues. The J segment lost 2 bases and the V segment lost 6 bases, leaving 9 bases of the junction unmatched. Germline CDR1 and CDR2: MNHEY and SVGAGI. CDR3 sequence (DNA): TGTGCCAGCAGAGCAGACGGACAGGCTAACACTGAAGCTTTCTTT. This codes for CASRADGQANTEAFF.

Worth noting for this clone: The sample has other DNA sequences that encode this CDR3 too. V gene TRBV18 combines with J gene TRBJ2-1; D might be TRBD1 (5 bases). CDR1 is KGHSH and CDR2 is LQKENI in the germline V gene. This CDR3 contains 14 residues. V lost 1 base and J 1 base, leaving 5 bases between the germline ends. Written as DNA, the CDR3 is TGTGCCAGCTCACCACAGGGGTCCTACAATGAGCAGTTCTTC. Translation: CASSPQGSYNEQFF.

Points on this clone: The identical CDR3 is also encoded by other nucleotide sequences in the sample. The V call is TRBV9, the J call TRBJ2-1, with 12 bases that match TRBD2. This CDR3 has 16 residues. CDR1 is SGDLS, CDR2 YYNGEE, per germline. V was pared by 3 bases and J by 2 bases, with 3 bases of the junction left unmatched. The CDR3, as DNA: TGTGCCAGCAGCGCCCGGACTAGCGGGACCTACAATGAGCAGTTCTTC. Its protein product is CASSARTSGTYNEQFF.

The CDR3 DNA is TGCGCCAGCAGCACAACTGATTCTGGCTACACCTTC. It specifies CASSTTDSGYTF. The chain combines TRBV5-1 with TRBJ1-2; no reliable D call. Trimming took off 4 bases at V and 7 bases at J, with 11 bases between the two ends. The CDR3 totals 12 residues. The germline V gene has CDR1 SGHRS and CDR2 YFSETQ.

In DNA form, the CDR3 reads TGTGCCAGCAGTAGGGACAGTGAGAATCAGCCCCAGCATTTT. Its translation: CASSRDSENQPQHF. V gene TRBV2 combines with J gene TRBJ1-5, with 7 bases that match TRBD1. This CDR3 has 14 amino acids. Germline CDR1 reads SNHLY; CDR2 reads FYNNEI. The V gene end was trimmed by 5 bases and the J gene end by 4 bases; junction bases not matched to a gene: 5.

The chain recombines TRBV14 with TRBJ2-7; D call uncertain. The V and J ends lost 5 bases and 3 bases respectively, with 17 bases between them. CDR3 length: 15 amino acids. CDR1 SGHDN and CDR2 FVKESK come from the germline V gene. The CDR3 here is CASSETAPGFYEQYF. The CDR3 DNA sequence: TGTGCCAGCAGCGAGACTGCCCCGGGCTTCTACGAGCAGTACTTC.

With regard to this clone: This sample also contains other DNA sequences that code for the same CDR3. As DNA, the CDR3 is TGTGCCAGCAGCCGCGACGCTAGCTCCTACAATGAGCAGTTCTTC. Its translation is CASSRDASSYNEQFF. This chain links TRBV7-3 with TRBJ2-1, with no clear D. CDR3 length: 15 residues. V gave up 5 bases and J gave up 0 bases, with 11 bases separating them. Germline CDR1 reads SGHTA; CDR2 reads FQGTGA.

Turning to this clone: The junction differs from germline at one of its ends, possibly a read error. The CDR3 DNA reads TGTGTCTGGATTAGGGGGCTCGACACTGAAGCTTTCTTT. Translation: CVWIRGLDTEAFF. The J gene is TRBJ1-1, the V gene TRBV30; 7 bases match TRBD1. This CDR3 region has 13 residues. The V gene's germline CDR1 is GTSNPN and CDR2 SVGIG (reference sequence).

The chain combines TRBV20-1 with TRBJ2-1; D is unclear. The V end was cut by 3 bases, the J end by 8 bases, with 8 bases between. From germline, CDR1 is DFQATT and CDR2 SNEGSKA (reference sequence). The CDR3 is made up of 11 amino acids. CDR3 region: CSASSNHEQFF. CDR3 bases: TGCAGTGCTAGTAGTAACCATGAGCAGTTCTTC.

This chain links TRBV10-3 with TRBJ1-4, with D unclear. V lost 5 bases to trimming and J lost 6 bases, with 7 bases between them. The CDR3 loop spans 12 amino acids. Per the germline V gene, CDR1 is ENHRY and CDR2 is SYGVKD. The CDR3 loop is CAISLGYEKLFF. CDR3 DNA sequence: TGTGCCATCAGTTTAGGTTATGAAAAACTGTTTTTT.

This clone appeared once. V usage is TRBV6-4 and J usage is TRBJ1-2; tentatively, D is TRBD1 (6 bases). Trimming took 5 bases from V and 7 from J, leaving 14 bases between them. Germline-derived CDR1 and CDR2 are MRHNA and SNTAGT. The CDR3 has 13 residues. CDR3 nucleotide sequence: TGTGCCAGCAGTCAAACAGGGCAAGCTGGCTACACCTTC. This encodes CASSQTGQAGYTF.

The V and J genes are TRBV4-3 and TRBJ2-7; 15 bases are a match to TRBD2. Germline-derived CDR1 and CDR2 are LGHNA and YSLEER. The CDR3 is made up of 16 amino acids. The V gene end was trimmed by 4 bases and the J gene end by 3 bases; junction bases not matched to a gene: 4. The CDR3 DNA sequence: TGCGCCAGCAGCCGGGGACTAGCGGGAGGCTACTACGAGCAGTACTTC. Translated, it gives CASSRGLAGGYYEQYF.

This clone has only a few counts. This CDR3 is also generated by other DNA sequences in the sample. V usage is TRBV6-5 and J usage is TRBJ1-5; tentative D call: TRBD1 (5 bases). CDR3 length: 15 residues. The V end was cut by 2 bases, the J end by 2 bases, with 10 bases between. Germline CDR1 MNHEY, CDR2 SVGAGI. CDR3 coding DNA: TGTGCCAGCAGTTACGGTGGGGGTGGCAATCAGCCCCAGCATTTT. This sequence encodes CASSYGGGGNQPQHF.

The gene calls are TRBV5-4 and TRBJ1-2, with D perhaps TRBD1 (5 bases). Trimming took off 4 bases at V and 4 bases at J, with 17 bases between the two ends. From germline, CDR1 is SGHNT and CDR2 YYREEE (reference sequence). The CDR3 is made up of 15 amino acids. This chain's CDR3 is CASSPSGTQPYGYTF. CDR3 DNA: TGTGCCAGCAGCCCATCCGGGACTCAGCCCTATGGCTACACCTTC.

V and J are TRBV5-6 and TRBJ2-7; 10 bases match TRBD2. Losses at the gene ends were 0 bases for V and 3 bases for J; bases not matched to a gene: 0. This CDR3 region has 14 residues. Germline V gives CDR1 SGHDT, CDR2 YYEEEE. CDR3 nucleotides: TGTGCCAGCAGCTTGGGGACTAGCGGCTACGAGCAGTACTTC. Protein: CASSLGTSGYEQYF. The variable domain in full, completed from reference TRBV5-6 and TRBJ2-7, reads DAGVTQSPTHLIKTRGQQVTLRCSPKSGHDTVSWYQQALGQGPQFIFQYYEEEERQRGNFPDRFSGHQFPNYSSELNVNALLLGDSALYLCASSLGTSGYEQYFGPGTRLTVT.

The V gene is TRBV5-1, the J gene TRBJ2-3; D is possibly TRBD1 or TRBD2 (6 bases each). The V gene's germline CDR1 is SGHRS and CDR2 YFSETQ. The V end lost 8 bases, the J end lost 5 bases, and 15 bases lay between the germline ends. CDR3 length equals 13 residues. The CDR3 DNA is TGCGCCAGTACAGGGAGGCCGGGAGATACGCAGTATTTT. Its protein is CASTGRPGDTQYF.